The 10 T cell receptor beta chains below were found in one sample sequenced in a study of OX40 agonist ivuxolimab in advanced cancers. Using immunoSEQ multiplex PCR, the repertoire was profiled, and TCRdb retains in-frame clones only, with some absent. This table holds roughly 83,000 clones, roughly 80% found once. Sample: CD4+ or CD8+ T cells sorted from blood, taken in a trial of the OX40 agonist ivuxolimab. These receptors all stem from an adult with an advanced solid tumor such as melanoma, head and neck, liver or kidney cancer.

The J gene is TRBJ1-3, the V gene TRBV7-9; weak D call: TRBD1 (6 bases). Germline CDR1 reads SEHNR; CDR2 reads FQNEAQ (reference sequence). This CDR3 comprises 16 residues. The V gene lost 3 bases and the J gene lost 7 bases, with 19 bases spanning the gap. CDR3 nucleotide sequence: TGTGCCAGCAGCTTGAACCCCAGGGGCCGAAATAACACCATATATTTT. Amino acids: CASSLNPRGRNNTIYF.

The chain recombines TRBV7-2 with TRBJ2-2, with D possibly matching TRBD1 (5 bases). This CDR3 is 15 amino acids long. V was clipped by 5 bases and J by 3 bases, with 13 bases between them. Germline V gives CDR1 SGHTA, CDR2 FQGNSA. CDR3 amino acids: CASSPRQGDTGELFF. The CDR3 DNA follows: TGTGCCAGCAGCCCGCGGCAGGGTGACACCGGGGAGCTGTTTTTT.

V is TRBV9 and J is TRBJ2-7, with D maybe TRBD2 (5 bases). The germline V gene encodes CDR1 SGDLS and CDR2 YYNGEE. This CDR3 region has 15 residues. The V gene lost 0 bases and the J gene lost 2 bases, with 12 bases spanning the gap. CDR3 protein: CASSVDTEGPYEQYF. The CDR3 DNA sequence: TGTGCCAGCAGCGTAGATACAGAGGGCCCCTACGAGCAGTACTTC.

The genes are TRBV18 and TRBJ1-4, with D maybe TRBD1 (5 bases). The length of the CDR3 is 13 residues. Germline-derived CDR1 and CDR2 are KGHSH and LQKENI. The V end was cut by 6 bases, the J end by 5 bases, with 10 bases between. CDR3 in DNA: TGTGCCAGCTCTGGGGGGACCAATGAAAAACTGTTTTTT. Its translation is CASSGGTNEKLFF.

Written as DNA, the CDR3 is TGTGCCAGCAGCCCGAGCTCCCGGACCTCTGGAAACACCATATATTTT. As protein: CASSPSSRTSGNTIYF. The rearrangement joins TRBV7-2 to TRBJ1-3, with D unresolved. V lost 5 bases to trimming and J lost 0 bases, with 14 bases between them. Germline CDR1 SGHTA, CDR2 FQGNSA. The CDR3 runs to 16 residues. Combining the CDR3 with reference TRBV7-2 and TRBJ1-3 gives the whole variable domain GAGVSQSPSNKVTEKGKDVELRCDPISGHTALYWYRQSLGQGLEFLIYFQGNSAPDKSGLPSDRFSAERTGGSVSTLTIQRTQQEDSAVYLCASSPSSRTSGNTIYFGEGSWLTVV.

The V and J genes are TRBV30 and TRBJ1-1; D remains ambiguous. This CDR3 spans 15 amino acids. Germline V gives CDR1 GTSNPN, CDR2 SVGIG (reference sequence). Trimming removed 0 bases at V and 0 bases at J, with 11 bases between. The CDR3 loop is CAWSVLTGMNTEAFF. CDR3 nucleotide sequence: TGTGCCTGGAGTGTACTGACCGGGATGAACACTGAAGCTTTCTTT.

The genes are TRBV30 and TRBJ2-1; TRBD2 matches at 8 bases. Germline V CDR1 and CDR2: GTSNPN, SVGIG (reference sequence). The V gene end was trimmed by 1 base and the J gene end by 4 bases; junction bases not matched to a gene: 6. CDR3 size: 15 residues. CDR3 in amino acids: CAWSGIAGGYNEQFF. CDR3 DNA sequence: TGTGCCTGGAGTGGAATCGCGGGAGGATACAATGAGCAGTTCTTC.

This chain joins TRBV11-2 and TRBJ2-3, with D perhaps TRBD2 (6 bases). Germline lookup yields CDR1 SGHAT and CDR2 FQNNGV. The V end lost 1 base, the J end lost 1 base, and 9 bases lay between the germline ends. This CDR3 region has 15 residues. The DNA for the CDR3 is TGTGCCAGCAGCTTAGCGACTAGGGGCACAGATACGCAGTATTTT. Protein product: CASSLATRGTDTQYF.

V gene TRBV7-2 combines with J gene TRBJ1-4, with 9 bases matching TRBD1. This CDR3 has 15 residues. After removal of 4 bases from V and 3 bases from J, the junction contained 3 bases not matched to a gene. Germline lookup yields CDR1 SGHTA and CDR2 FQGNSA. CDR3 in DNA: TGTGCCAGCAGCTACGACAGGGGGTCTAATGAAAAACTGTTTTTT. Its protein product is CASSYDRGSNEKLFF.

This clone was seen just once. V usage is TRBV14 and J usage is TRBJ1-3; tentative D call: TRBD1 (5 bases). The CDR3 has 12 residues. Germline CDR1 SGHDN, CDR2 FVKESK. The V end was cut by 8 bases, the J end by 4 bases, with 9 bases between. The CDR3 DNA is TGTGCCAGCCGCGGGGGAGGAAACACCATATATTTT. This gives the protein CASRGGGNTIYF.